The clone carrying this TCR beta chain appeared a few times. The data originate from a study of T-cell memory formation after mild COVID-19. This CDR3 region has 14 residues. With 3 bases removed from V and 3 bases from J, the gap between germline ends came to 11 bases. TCRdb redid the calling of the 5' RACE reads with MiXCR, one entry per CDR3 protein. The sample consists of about 440,000 distinct CDR3 sequences, around 19% of them appearing once. The sample comprised PBMCs or a T cell subset sorted from them (not recorded which). The sequence was collected from an adult woman who had mild COVID-19 (a few samples of this study predate the infection). Cell type and time point are not known. The chain couples TRBV12-3 or TRBV12-4 to TRBJ1-1, with D unclear. DNA of the CDR3: TGTGCCAGCAGTTTTGCAGGATCGTACACTGAAGCTTTCTTT. It is translated as CASSFAGSYTEAFF.